This entry lists 23 T cell receptor beta chains sequenced from one sample in a study of tumor-infiltrating lymphocytes in primary liver carcinoma. Unsorted bulk tissue (about 18-30 mg) underwent RNA and DNA co-extraction. Total RNA amounting to 500 ng was the source from which TCR beta cDNA was made with a constant-region primer. Sequencing libraries for TCR beta derived from three nested multiplex PCR rounds that used slightly modified ARM-PCR. The study ran its first two PCR rounds for approximately 10 cycles each, using TRBV1-TRBV30 forward primers and a C-beta reverse primer. TCRdb ran MiXCR on the multiplex PCR reads and lists one entry per CDR3 protein. Of 20,000 to 25,000 distinct CDR3 sequences listed, approximately 77% are singletons. The material sequenced was liver tumor tissue from sampling region 5. Subset given: tumor region T5, tumor centre. All receptors come from a young woman with primary liver carcinoma and hepatitis B virus infection.

Within the sample, this clonotype is medium-sized. The rearrangement joins TRBV28 to TRBJ2-7; TRBD1 aligns across 7 bases. CDR1 is MDHEN, CDR2 SYDVKM, per germline. Trimming at V came to 2 bases and at J to 3 bases, leaving 1 base not matched to a gene. CDR3 size: 13 residues. The CDR3 reads CASSLGTVYEQYF. The CDR3, as DNA: TGTGCCAGCAGTTTAGGGACAGTCTACGAGCAGTACTTC.

This clonotype is categorized as medium-sized. CDR3 loop: CASSERNTGELFF. The DNA for the CDR3 is TGCGCCAGCAGTGAACGAAACACCGGGGAGCTGTTTTTT. The chain couples TRBV10-1 to TRBJ2-2, with D hard to call. Trimming took off 3 bases at V and 2 bases at J, with 4 bases between the two ends. This CDR3 contains 13 residues. Germline CDR1 is WNHNN and CDR2 is SYGVQD (reference sequence).

To note about this clonotype: Lacking the conserved final phenylalanine or tryptophan, this CDR3 likely reflects a read error. V gene TRBV11-2 combines with J gene TRBJ2-5; 8 bases fit TRBD2. Looked up from germline, CDR1 is SGHAT and CDR2 is FQNNGV. V gave up 8 bases and J gave up 9 bases; unmatched junction bases: 14. This CDR3 has 14 residues. CDR3 residues: CASRRDSSGASQYL. The DNA of the CDR3 is TGTGCCAGCCGCCGTGATAGTAGCGGGGCGTCCCAGTACTTA.

The V call is TRBV7-8, the J call TRBJ2-3; tentative D call: TRBD2 (5 bases). CDR1 SGHVS and CDR2 FQNEAQ come from the germline V gene. CDR3 length: 13 amino acids. V was trimmed by 1 base and J by 11 bases, leaving 13 bases between them. The CDR3 nucleotides are TGTGCCAGCAGCTTAGGTGGAGTGACTATGCAGTATTTT. Translation gives CASSLGGVTMQYF.

Worth noting for this clonotype: Without the conserved terminal phenylalanine or tryptophan, this CDR3 likely stems from a read error. The chain links TRBV28 to TRBJ2-7, with TRBD2 identical over 9 bases. This CDR3 contains 16 residues. The germline CDR1 and CDR2 sequences are MDHEN and SYDVKM. The chain's CDR3 is CACSSPWLAGINEQYS. Here the CDR3 DNA reads TGTGCCTGCAGTTCGCCTTGGCTAGCGGGAATCAACGAGCAGTACTCC.

Comments on this clonotype: The conserved closing phenylalanine or tryptophan is absent in this CDR3, likely reflecting a read error. This CDR3 is CASNGGDGQPQYL. As DNA, the CDR3 is TGTGCCAGCAATGGGGGGGATGGGCAGCCCCAGTATCTT. The chain recombines TRBV12-3 or TRBV12-4 with TRBJ1-5; 7 bases fit TRBD2. The end of the DNA fits TRBJ2-3 better, so the J call may be wrong. There are 13 residues in the CDR3.

For this clonotype: A much larger clone sits a single nucleotide away, making a read error possible. The J gene is TRBJ2-2, the V gene TRBV7-9; D possibly corresponds to TRBD2 (5 bases). Per the germline V gene, CDR1 is SEHNR and CDR2 is FQNEAQ (reference sequence). The CDR3 spans 16 residues. DNA for the CDR3: TGTGCCAGCAGCTTATTGGGGTCCCCTAACGCCGGGGAGCCGTTTTTT. Residues: CASSLLGSPNAGEPFF.

About this clonotype itself: This CDR3 is missing its conserved last phenylalanine or tryptophan, likely due to a read error. V and J are TRBV4-2 and TRBJ2-7; 8 bases align to TRBD1. Germline values: CDR1 LGHNA, CDR2 YNFKEQ. The CDR3 is 18 residues long. This CDR3 reads CAGSQEHLGQGGPREQYS. The CDR3 nucleotides are TGTGCCGGCAGCCAGGAACACCTAGGACAGGGTGGACCGCGCGAGCAGTACTCC.

The rearrangement uses TRBV11-2 and TRBJ2-7, with unresolved D. Germline loops: CDR1 SGHAT, CDR2 FQNNGV. CDR3 length: 12 amino acids. This chain's CDR3 is CGSSSCDYEQYF. The CDR3 nucleotides are TGTGGCAGTAGCTCCTGCGACTACGAGCAGTACTTC.

V usage is TRBV7-9 and J usage is TRBJ2-2, with 10 positions matching TRBD2. The V segment lost 5 bases and the J segment 9 bases; nucleotides outside the gene matches: 21. Germline CDR1 SEHNR, CDR2 FQNEAQ (reference sequence). This CDR3 contains 19 residues. The CDR3 spells CASSKKGLAARGDARELFF. The CDR3 DNA reads as TGTGCCAGCAGCAAGAAAGGACTAGCGGCCCGAGGTGACGCCAGGGAGCTGTTTTTT.

The chain employs TRBV11-1 and TRBJ2-2, with TRBD2 identical over 7 bases. The CDR3 extends over 16 amino acids. Unmatched junction bases numbered 15, after V lost 8 bases and J lost 6 bases. In germline, CDR1 is SGHAT, CDR2 FQDESV (reference sequence). The CDR3 DNA is TGTGCCAGCTGTAGGGCTATGGCGGGAGTGTCCGGGGAGCTGTTTTTT. It specifies CASCRAMAGVSGELFF.

This clonotype is categorized as medium-sized. The chain employs TRBV29-1 and TRBJ1-1, with D uncertain. The CDR3 spans 13 residues. Germline CDR1 and CDR2: SQVTM and ANQGSEA. Trimming left V 6 bases short and J 9 bases short, with 20 bases between. CDR3 residues: CSVLLSAEKQAFF. CDR3 nucleotide sequence: TGCAGCGTCCTCCTTTCAGCGGAAAAGCAAGCTTTCTTT. Full variable domain (remainder filled in from reference TRBV29-1 and TRBJ1-1): SAVISQKPSRDICQRGTSLTIQCQVDSQVTMMFWYRQQPGQSLTLIATANQGSEATYESGFVIDKFPISRPNLTFSTLTVSNMSPEDSSIYLCSVLLSAEKQAFFGQGTRLTVV.

On this clonotype itself: This may be a read error: a much more frequent sequence differs by one nucleotide. This chain connects TRBV28 to TRBJ1-1; D is perhaps TRBD1 (5 bases). There are 16 residues in the CDR3. The V gene's germline CDR1 is MDHEN and CDR2 SYDVKM. The V end lost 3 bases, the J end lost 3 bases, and 17 bases lay between the germline ends. The CDR3: CASSFNVGVCDTEAFF. The CDR3 DNA reads TGTGCCAGCAGTTTCAATGTGGGGGTCTGTGACACTGAAGCTTTCTTT.

This rearrangement joins TRBV12-3 or TRBV12-4 to TRBJ1-1, with D tentatively TRBD1 (6 bases). CDR3 length: 13 amino acids. The V gene lost 4 bases and the J gene lost 8 bases, with 14 bases spanning the gap. The CDR3 coding sequence is TGTGCCAGCAGTTCCGCAGGGGACAAAGAAGCTTTCTTT. It is translated as CASSSAGDKEAFF.

The chain has TRBV7-8 and TRBJ2-3; 10 positions match TRBD2. The junction had 8 bases not matched to a gene; V was cut back by 2 bases and J by 6 bases. CDR1 SGHVS and CDR2 FQNEAQ come from the germline V gene. This CDR3 comprises 16 residues. CDR3 in amino acids: CASSLRAGGSGDTQYF. In DNA, the CDR3 is TGTGCCAGCAGCTTAAGAGCGGGAGGGTCTGGCGATACGCAGTATTTT.

The V gene is TRBV7-9, the J gene TRBJ2-4, with a weak D call TRBD2 (5 bases). Trimming cost V 5 bases and J 2 bases, with 16 bases left between them. CDR3 size: 16 residues. Germline assignment: CDR1 SEHNR and CDR2 FQNEAQ (reference sequence). CDR3 coding DNA: TGTGCCAGCAGCCCACCAGCGGAGTGGTCCAAAAACATTCAGTACTTC. Its translation: CASSPPAEWSKNIQYF.

The rearrangement uses TRBV28 and TRBJ2-1, with 8 bases lining up with TRBD1. The CDR3 loop spans 15 amino acids. V trimming: 4 bases; J trimming: 7 bases; junction bases outside the gene matches: 9. Germline V gene data show CDR1 as MDHEN and CDR2 as SYDVKM. The CDR3 coding sequence is TGTGCCAGCAGTTCCCTGGGGAACAGGGGGAATGAGCAGTTCTTC. It specifies CASSSLGNRGNEQFF.

As regards this clonotype: Relative to the germline gene, one junction end is altered; a read error may explain this. This chain joins TRBV4-1 and TRBJ2-3; possibly TRBD2 for D (5 bases). There are 17 residues in the CDR3. Germline V gene lookup returns CDR1 MGHRA and CDR2 YSYEKL. Here the CDR3 DNA reads TGTGCCAGCAGCCAAGTCGTAGCTATCAGCGGCGTAGATACGCAGTGTTTT. This translates into CASSQVVAISGVDTQCF.

The gene calls are TRBV6-1 and TRBJ2-7; possible D gene TRBD2, 6 bases. CDR1 MNHNS and CDR2 SASEGT come from the germline V gene. The CDR3 has 15 residues. CDR3 coding DNA: TGTGCAGGTAGTGGGAGTCTGGGGAATGGAGGGGAGCAGTACTTC. The encoded protein is CAGSGSLGNGGEQYF.

This clonotype appeared a few times. Relative to the germline gene, one junction end is altered; a read error may explain this. The rearrangement uses TRBV2 and TRBJ1-5; the D gene is possibly TRBD1 (6 bases). The CDR3 runs 15 residues. Germline loops: CDR1 SNHLY, CDR2 FYNNEI. CDR3 DNA sequence: TGTGCCATCAGTGAAGGGACACATAGCAATCAGCCCCAGCATTTT. This translates into CAISEGTHSNQPQHF.

The table lists this clonotype with many counts. The genes are TRBV5-1 and TRBJ2-7; TRBD1 might be the D (6 bases). CDR3 size: 15 residues. The V end was cut by 0 bases, the J end by 6 bases, with 16 bases between. Germline CDR1 SGHRS, CDR2 YFSETQ. CDR3 in amino acids: CASSLEGRGYGEQYF. The CDR3 bases are TGCGCCAGCAGCTTGGAGGGTAGGGGGTACGGCGAGCAGTACTTC.

About this clonotype: One junction end disagrees with the germline gene, perhaps due to a read error. CDR3 in amino acids: CASSYLSGLGGELLF. The CDR3 DNA follows: TGTGCCAGCAGTTACCTCTCAGGGTTGGGCGGGGAGCTGCTTTTT. This chain joins TRBV6-5 and TRBJ2-2, with D possibly matching TRBD2 (6 bases). The CDR3 length is 15 residues. CDR1 is MNHEY and CDR2 is SVGAGI in the germline V gene.

This clonotype has only a few counts. The chain employs TRBV5-1 and TRBJ2-5; possibly TRBD2 for D (7 bases). Germline V gives CDR1 SGHRS, CDR2 YFSETQ. Trimming left V 4 bases short and J 4 bases short, with 17 bases between. CDR3 size: 15 residues. CDR3 nucleotides: TGCGCCAGCAGCCGAGGGGGGGCAGGAGTAGAGACCCAGTACTTC. Protein: CASSRGGAGVETQYF.